This TCR beta chain was sequenced in a study of blood T cell repertoires in COVID-19. Across the study: Some COVID-19 samples were acute and others convalescent; all came from the United States, Italy and Spain. PBMCs, B-cell-depleted T cells, or T cells were the source of the cDNA or gDNA that made up the material.

As processed by the authors: Reference gene primer amplification yielded estimated nucleated cell counts. Method: immunoSEQ multiplex PCR; TCRdb's copy keeps in-frame clones and lacks some. V and J calls and clone size are given by that table; D and trimming were obtained from the DNA. Here the sample spans 200,000 to 250,000 clones, approximately 86% being singletons. CDR1 is LGHDT and CDR2 is YNNKEL in the germline V gene (reference sequence). V was pared by 0 bases and J by 1 base, with 5 bases of the junction left unmatched. This CDR3 spans 17 amino acids. The V call is TRBV3-1 (or the pseudogene TRBV3-2), the J call TRBJ2-3, with TRBD2 identical over 9 bases. What was sequenced was peripheral blood. The receptor was isolated from a woman aged 30 to 39 with COVID-19, enrolled during active disease. The CDR3 nucleotides are TGTGCCAGCAGCCAAGATCCCCGACTAGCGGGCACAGATACGCAGTATTTT. It codes for CASSQDPRLAGTDTQYF.